The 6 T cell receptor beta chains presented below share a single source sample, sequenced in a study of T cell repertoires in cytomegalovirus infection. Each CDR3 protein gets one entry after TCRdb re-called the reads with MiXCR. Among hundreds of thousands of distinct CDR3 sequences listed, 30% to 40% were seen once. Antigens of these TCRs are unknown. The source was cultured PBMCs, collected from culture after CMV antigen stimulation. The receptor set was obtained from a human donor in good health (CMV status not recorded). Some clones in this sample may be carry-over from other donors' samples.

This clonotype was observed a handful of times. The chain couples TRBV19 to TRBJ1-2; no firm D call. Looked up from germline, CDR1 is LNHDA and CDR2 is SQIVND (reference sequence). The CDR3 length is 14 residues. Trimming pared 6 bases from V and 2 bases from J, leaving 13 bases between. The CDR3 sequence: CASRQEGVNYGYTF. CDR3 sequence (DNA): TGTGCCAGTAGACAAGAGGGAGTCAACTATGGCTACACCTTC.

This clonotype was counted many times. V gene TRBV7-2 combines with J gene TRBJ2-7; D call uncertain. CDR3 length equals 14 residues. V shed 1 base and J shed 3 bases, with 10 bases lying between them. Germline V gene sequence: CDR1 SGHTA, CDR2 FQGNSA. CDR3 sequence (DNA): TGTGCCAGCAGCTTAGGTGGAACGGGCTACGAGCAGTACTTC. It is translated as CASSLGGTGYEQYF.

V and J are TRBV29-1 and TRBJ2-7; 12 positions match TRBD2. Germline V CDR1 and CDR2: SQVTM, ANQGSEA. The CDR3 runs to 13 residues. Trimming took 6 bases from V and 2 from J; bases not matched to a gene: 2. This CDR3 reads CSVRTSGTYEQYF. CDR3 bases: TGCAGCGTCCGGACTAGCGGGACCTACGAGCAGTACTTC.

The chain has TRBV30 and TRBJ2-2; TRBD2 aligns across 7 bases. CDR3 length: 11 amino acids. Germline CDR1 GTSNPN, CDR2 SVGIG (reference sequence). Trimming cost V 8 bases and J 8 bases; bases outside gene matches: 5. The CDR3 protein is CAGGGGGELFF. CDR3 DNA: TGTGCCGGGGGGGGGGGGGGGGAGCTGTTTTTT. Supplemented by reference TRBV30 and TRBJ2-2, the full variable domain reads SQTIHQWPATLVQPVGSPLSLECTVEGTSNPNLYWYRQAAGRGLQLLFYSVGIGQISSEVPQNLSASRPQDRQFILSSKKLLLSDSGFYLCAGGGGGELFFGEGSRLTVL.

This clonotype was seen a few times. The chain has TRBV5-4 and TRBJ1-1; TRBD1 is a possible D gene (5 bases). The germline V and J ends were trimmed by 4 bases and 1 base, with 11 bases remaining between them. Germline-derived CDR1 and CDR2 are SGHNT and YYREEE (reference sequence). CDR3 length equals 14 residues. This chain's CDR3 is CASSKLTENTEAFF. CDR3 bases: TGTGCCAGCAGCAAGTTGACAGAGAACACTGAAGCTTTCTTT.

This clonotype showed up just a few times. V gene TRBV28 combines with J gene TRBJ2-4; D is unresolved. Germline lookup yields CDR1 MDHEN and CDR2 SYDVKM. V lost 4 bases, J lost 3 bases, and 7 bases lay in between. CDR3 size: 13 residues. The CDR3 region is CASSSRLKNIQYF. The CDR3 bases are TGTGCCAGCAGTTCCCGCCTCAAAAACATTCAGTACTTC.